The 24 T cell receptor beta chains given below trace back to one sample, sequenced in a study of T cell changes during pregnancy in multiple sclerosis. Assay: immunoSEQ multiplex PCR; the TCRdb copy retains only in-frame clones and omits some. The table lists 75,000 to 95,000 clones, roughly 93% of them singletons. Sample: peripheral blood, taken in the second trimester of pregnancy. The origin of the receptors is a female donor with multiple sclerosis, enrolled in a pregnancy study.

This chain links TRBV4-1 with TRBJ2-3, with 10 bases aligning to TRBD2. V dropped 2 bases and J dropped 7; count of bases not matched to a gene: 12. From germline, CDR1 is MGHRA and CDR2 YSYEKL. The CDR3 has 17 amino acids. CDR3 nucleotide sequence: TGCGCCAGCAGCCAACCCGGGGTCCAGCGGGGGGGTAATACGCAGTATTTT. Its protein is CASSQPGVQRGGNTQYF.

The CDR3 sequence is CASSQDHLSGAYEQYF. For the CDR3, the DNA is TGTGCCAGCAGCCAAGATCATCTTAGCGGCGCCTACGAGCAGTACTTC. The chain has TRBV4-2 and TRBJ2-7; a possible D gene is TRBD2 (6 bases). CDR3 length: 16 residues. Germline V gene lookup returns CDR1 LGHNA and CDR2 YNFKEQ. V was clipped by 0 bases and J by 2 bases, with 14 bases between them.

This chain joins TRBV7-9 and TRBJ2-7; 9 bases are a match to TRBD2. The length of the CDR3 is 15 residues. V lost 4 bases to trimming and J lost 7 bases; unmatched junction nucleotides: 11. Germline CDR1 SEHNR, CDR2 FQNEAQ (reference sequence). The DNA of the CDR3 is TGTGCCAGCAGCTCCTCATCTAGCGGGGACCAGGAGCAGTACTTC. Protein sequence: CASSSSSSGDQEQYF. Using reference TRBV7-9 and TRBJ2-7 for the parts outside the CDR3, the full variable domain is DTGVSQNPRHKITKRGQNVTFRCDPISEHNRLYWYRQTLGQGPEFLTYFQNEAQLEKSRLLSDRFSAERPKGSFSTLEIQRTEQGDSAMYLCASSSSSSGDQEQYFGPGTRLTVT.

This rearrangement joins TRBV9 to TRBJ2-3, with 8 bases aligning to TRBD2. The CDR3 is 17 amino acids. Germline V gene sequence: CDR1 SGDLS, CDR2 YYNGEE. V dropped 0 bases and J dropped 1; count of bases not matched to a gene: 7. CDR3 region: CASSVGLRRGGTDTQYF. The CDR3 DNA follows: TGTGCCAGCAGCGTAGGGTTGCGGCGGGGGGGCACAGATACGCAGTATTTT.

The chain employs TRBV5-6 and TRBJ2-7; TRBD2 agrees at 12 bases. This CDR3 is 17 amino acids long. V shed 6 bases, J shed 2 bases, and the junction held 12 bases outside the gene matches. Germline V CDR1 and CDR2: SGHDT, YYEEEE. The CDR3 DNA follows: TGTGCCAGCAACAGACTAGCGGGGGCGAAAGGAGCCTACGAGCAGTACTTC. It codes for CASNRLAGAKGAYEQYF.

The gene calls are TRBV7-9 and TRBJ2-3; 8 bases are a match to TRBD2. The CDR3 is 13 amino acids. The V and J ends lost 7 bases and 2 bases, in that order; junction bases with no gene match: 2. Germline loops: CDR1 SEHNR, CDR2 FQNEAQ (reference sequence). The CDR3 nucleotides are TGTGCCAGCATACTAGCGGTCACAGATACGCAGTATTTT. Protein product: CASILAVTDTQYF.

This clone was seen only once. The chain combines TRBV18 with TRBJ1-2; TRBD1 matches at 8 bases. CDR1 is KGHSH and CDR2 is LQKENI in the germline V gene. The CDR3 is made up of 15 amino acids. Losses at the gene ends were 3 bases for V and 7 bases for J; bases not matched to a gene: 10. CDR3 amino acids: CASSPGGQGAPGYTF. The CDR3 nucleotides are TGTGCCAGCTCACCGGGCGGTCAGGGGGCTCCTGGCTACACCTTC.

The rearrangement links TRBV5-4 to TRBJ2-7, with D possibly being TRBD1 (6 bases). The CDR3 has 15 residues. V dropped 5 bases and J dropped 2 bases, with 17 bases sitting between them. The germline gives CDR1 SGHNT, CDR2 YYREEE (reference sequence). Written as DNA, the CDR3 is TGTGCCAGCAGTTCTCCACAGGGAGCCCCCTACGAGCAGTACTTC. Translating it yields CASSSPQGAPYEQYF.

This rearrangement joins TRBV2 to TRBJ1-2; no reliable D call. Between the trimmed V and J ends, which lost 3 bases and 8 bases, there was a span of 10 bases. The CDR3 is 12 amino acids. Germline assignment: CDR1 SNHLY and CDR2 FYNNEI. CDR3 sequence reads: CASSDERRGYTF. CDR3 bases: TGTGCCAGCAGTGACGAGAGGCGAGGCTACACCTTC.

This clone was observed once. Mismatch with germline at one junction end may stem from a read error. This chain connects TRBV14 to TRBJ2-7; D perhaps matches TRBD2 (5 bases). Germline V gene lookup returns CDR1 SGHDN and CDR2 FVKESK. The CDR3 is 13 amino acids. CDR3 protein: CASSLRSGEVSSF. DNA for the CDR3: TGTGCCAGCAGCCTCCGGTCCGGGGAAGTCTCTTCCTTC.

This clone was seen a single time. The V call is TRBV9, the J call TRBJ2-5, with TRBD2 matching 12 bases. Trimming removed 0 bases from V and 5 bases from J; junction bases left unmatched: 2. Germline lookup yields CDR1 SGDLS and CDR2 YYNGEE. This CDR3 region has 15 residues. The CDR3 protein is CASSVGTSGMETQYF. The CDR3 DNA reads as TGTGCCAGCAGCGTAGGGACTAGCGGGATGGAGACCCAGTACTTC.

V gene TRBV2 combines with J gene TRBJ1-1; TRBD1 might be the D (6 bases). Per germline, CDR1 SNHLY and CDR2 FYNNEI. V was pared by 5 bases and J by 0 bases, with 10 bases between. The length of the CDR3 is 14 residues. CDR3 DNA sequence: TGTGCCAGCAGTTGGGCAGGGGTGAACACTGAAGCTTTCTTT. It specifies CASSWAGVNTEAFF.

DNA of the CDR3: TGTGCCAGCAGTCGCATAGCGGGGCCCAGCACAGATACGCAGTATTTT. Translated: CASSRIAGPSTDTQYF. The V and J genes are TRBV9 and TRBJ2-3; 8 nucleotides agree with TRBD2. V lost 5 bases to trimming and J lost 0 bases; unmatched junction nucleotides: 8. From germline, CDR1 is SGDLS and CDR2 YYNGEE. This CDR3 has 16 residues.

The chain employs TRBV19 and TRBJ2-3; TRBD2 is a possible D gene (5 bases). V was shortened by 3 bases and J by 2 bases, with 12 bases between the two germline ends. CDR3 length equals 15 residues. Per germline, CDR1 LNHDA and CDR2 SQIVND (reference sequence). The CDR3 loop is CASSIELASTDTQYF. In DNA, the CDR3 is TGTGCCAGTAGTATCGAGTTAGCGTCCACAGATACGCAGTATTTT.

The chain couples TRBV5-5 to TRBJ2-2; 11 bases line up with TRBD2. The CDR3 consists of 18 residues. The trim removed 4 bases at V and 3 bases at J, leaving 11 bases unmatched. Germline-derived CDR1 and CDR2 are SGHKS and YYEKEE (reference sequence). DNA of the CDR3: TGTGCCAGCAGCGCTGACCTTAGCGGGGGGGCCGACACCGGGGAGCTGTTTTTT. This codes for CASSADLSGGADTGELFF.

The genes are TRBV5-1 and TRBJ1-6; 7 nucleotides match TRBD1. CDR1 SGHRS and CDR2 YFSETQ come from the germline V gene. The CDR3 runs 17 residues. V dropped 4 bases and J dropped 0; count of bases not matched to a gene: 7. The CDR3 DNA reads as TGCGCCAGCAGCACCAGACAGGGAAGCTCCTATAATTCACCCCTCCACTTT. It codes for CASSTRQGSSYNSPLHF.

CDR3 loop: CASSPLGLSYEQYF. The CDR3 DNA sequence: TGTGCCAGCAGCCCTCTTGGGCTCTCCTACGAGCAGTACTTC. This chain uses TRBV13 with TRBJ2-7; D is uncertain. This CDR3 is 14 amino acids long. Deletions cut 5 bases from V and 0 bases from J, with 11 bases between. Per germline, CDR1 PRHDT and CDR2 FYEKMQ (reference sequence).

The chain recombines TRBV25-1 with TRBJ1-1; a weak D match, TRBD1 (5 bases). V dropped 2 bases and J dropped 1 base, with 11 bases sitting between them. Germline V gene sequence: CDR1 MGHDK, CDR2 SYGVNS. CDR3 length: 15 residues. The CDR3, as DNA: TGTGCCAGCAGTGAACCCGGACAATCGAACACTGAAGCTTTCTTT. This encodes CASSEPGQSNTEAFF.

The DNA for the CDR3 is TGTGCCAGCAGTCGAGCCTACGATAGCAATCAGCCCCAGCATTTT. Its translation: CASSRAYDSNQPQHF. The rearrangement links TRBV6-5 to TRBJ1-5; D ambiguous. V was shortened by 5 bases and J by 0 bases, with 11 bases between the two germline ends. There are 15 residues in the CDR3. The germline CDR1 and CDR2 sequences are MNHEY and SVGAGI.

The rearrangement uses TRBV5-6 and TRBJ2-5; weak D call: TRBD2 (6 bases). V lost 3 bases and J 4 bases, leaving 16 bases between the germline ends. This CDR3 has 15 residues. Germline V gene data show CDR1 as SGHDT and CDR2 as YYEEEE. The CDR3 region is CASSSLATISETQYF. The CDR3 DNA is TGTGCCAGCAGCTCGCTAGCGACGATCTCAGAGACCCAGTACTTC.

The chain is built from TRBV27 and TRBJ2-1; maybe TRBD1 (5 bases). The V end lost 2 bases, the J end lost 8 bases, and 10 bases lay between the germline ends. Germline V gene lookup returns CDR1 MNHEY and CDR2 SMNVEV (reference sequence). The CDR3 has 13 amino acids. The CDR3 here is CASSLGQGYEQFF. The CDR3 coding sequence is TGTGCCAGCAGTTTAGGGCAGGGCTATGAGCAGTTCTTC.

The chain uses TRBV9 and TRBJ2-5; no reliable D call. Germline V gives CDR1 SGDLS, CDR2 YYNGEE. Trimming cost V 3 bases and J 1 base, with 10 bases left between them. This CDR3 contains 14 residues. DNA for the CDR3: TGTGCCAGCAGCGGATCCGGGTTCCAAGAGACCCAGTACTTC. Amino acid sequence: CASSGSGFQETQYF.

The chain employs TRBV9 and TRBJ1-3; 7 positions agree with TRBD1. Per germline, CDR1 SGDLS and CDR2 YYNGEE. V was clipped by 3 bases and J by 0 bases; unmatched bases: 15. The CDR3 is 19 residues long. The CDR3 loop is CASSGGGGQSMDSGNTIYF. CDR3 nucleotides: TGTGCCAGCAGCGGCGGGGGGGGACAGTCTATGGACTCTGGAAACACCATATATTTT.

J is TRBJ1-1 and V is TRBV6-6; 8 bases agree with TRBD1. The CDR3 contains 15 residues. V shed 4 bases, J shed 3 bases, and the junction held 7 bases outside the gene matches. Per germline, CDR1 MNHNY and CDR2 SVGAGI (reference sequence). CDR3 DNA sequence: TGTGCCAGCAGTTTCTCCAGGGGGCGCGACACTGAAGCTTTCTTT. As protein: CASSFSRGRDTEAFF.